This T cell receptor beta chain was sequenced during a study of cytomegalovirus exposure and HLA in healthy donors. Details on this clone: Antigen specificity is unknown.

Study outcomes and limitations: Follow-up analysis later connected one missense variant in DCLRE1C with trimming of TCR beta V- and J-genes. The presence/absence work took it that sequencing depth was about the same across donors.

V lost 7 bases, J lost 1 base, and 16 bases lay in between. The CDR3 sequence is 15 residues long. Germline lookup yields CDR1 MNHNS and CDR2 SASEGT. The PCR employed 60 Vbeta primers together with 13 Jbeta primers. Profiled with immunoSEQ multiplex PCR; TCRdb holds only in-frame clones, not every one. The sample gives about 100,000 clones, more than 65% of which show up once; 4.2% is in the top ten. The TCR was taken from a male donor in good health and CMV-seronegative. The sample consisted of PBMCs. The V and J genes are TRBV6-1 and TRBJ1-1; D unresolved. CDR3 sequence reads: CASIWSHGANTEAFF. The CDR3 DNA reads TGTGCCAGCATATGGTCGCACGGAGCGAACACTGAAGCTTTCTTT.